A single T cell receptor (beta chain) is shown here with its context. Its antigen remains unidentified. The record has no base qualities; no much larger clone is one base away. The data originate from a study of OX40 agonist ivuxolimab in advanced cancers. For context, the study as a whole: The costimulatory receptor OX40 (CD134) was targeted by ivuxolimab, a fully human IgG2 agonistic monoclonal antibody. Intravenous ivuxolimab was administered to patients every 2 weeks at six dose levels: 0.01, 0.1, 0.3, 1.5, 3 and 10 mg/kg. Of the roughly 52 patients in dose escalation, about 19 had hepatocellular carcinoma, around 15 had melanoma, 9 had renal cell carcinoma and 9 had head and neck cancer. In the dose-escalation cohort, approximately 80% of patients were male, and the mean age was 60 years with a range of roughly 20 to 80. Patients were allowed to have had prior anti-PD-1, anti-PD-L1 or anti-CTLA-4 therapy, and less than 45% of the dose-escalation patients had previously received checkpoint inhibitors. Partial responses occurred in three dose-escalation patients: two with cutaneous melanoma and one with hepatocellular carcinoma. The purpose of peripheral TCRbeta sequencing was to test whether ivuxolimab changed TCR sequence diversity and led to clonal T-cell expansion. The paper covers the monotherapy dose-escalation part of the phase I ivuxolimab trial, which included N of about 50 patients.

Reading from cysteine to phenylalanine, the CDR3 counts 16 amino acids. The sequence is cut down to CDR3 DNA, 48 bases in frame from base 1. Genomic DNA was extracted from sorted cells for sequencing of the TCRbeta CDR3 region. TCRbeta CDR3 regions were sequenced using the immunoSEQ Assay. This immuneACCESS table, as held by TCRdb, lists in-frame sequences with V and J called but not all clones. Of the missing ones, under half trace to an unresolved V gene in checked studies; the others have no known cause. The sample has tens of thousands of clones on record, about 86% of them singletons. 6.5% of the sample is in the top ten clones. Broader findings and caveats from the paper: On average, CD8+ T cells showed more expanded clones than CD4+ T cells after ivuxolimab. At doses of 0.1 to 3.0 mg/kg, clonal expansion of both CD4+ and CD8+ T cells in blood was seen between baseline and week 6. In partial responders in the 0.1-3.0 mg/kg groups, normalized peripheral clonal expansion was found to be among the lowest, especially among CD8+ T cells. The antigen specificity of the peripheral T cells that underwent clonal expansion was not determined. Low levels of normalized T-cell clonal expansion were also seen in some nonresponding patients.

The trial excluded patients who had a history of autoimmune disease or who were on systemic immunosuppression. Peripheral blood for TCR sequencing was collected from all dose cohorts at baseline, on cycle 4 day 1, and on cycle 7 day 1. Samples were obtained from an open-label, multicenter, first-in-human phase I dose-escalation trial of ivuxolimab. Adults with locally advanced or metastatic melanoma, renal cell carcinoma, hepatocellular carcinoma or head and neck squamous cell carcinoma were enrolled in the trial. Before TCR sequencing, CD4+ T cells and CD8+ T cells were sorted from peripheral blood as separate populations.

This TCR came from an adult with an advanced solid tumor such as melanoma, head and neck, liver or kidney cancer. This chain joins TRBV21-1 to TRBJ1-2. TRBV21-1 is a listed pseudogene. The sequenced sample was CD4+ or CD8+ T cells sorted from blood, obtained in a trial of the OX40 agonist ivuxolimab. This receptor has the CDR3 CASSKLPTKSVYGYTF. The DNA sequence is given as TGTGCCAGCAGCAAATTGCCGACAAAAAGCGTCTATGGCTACACCTTC.